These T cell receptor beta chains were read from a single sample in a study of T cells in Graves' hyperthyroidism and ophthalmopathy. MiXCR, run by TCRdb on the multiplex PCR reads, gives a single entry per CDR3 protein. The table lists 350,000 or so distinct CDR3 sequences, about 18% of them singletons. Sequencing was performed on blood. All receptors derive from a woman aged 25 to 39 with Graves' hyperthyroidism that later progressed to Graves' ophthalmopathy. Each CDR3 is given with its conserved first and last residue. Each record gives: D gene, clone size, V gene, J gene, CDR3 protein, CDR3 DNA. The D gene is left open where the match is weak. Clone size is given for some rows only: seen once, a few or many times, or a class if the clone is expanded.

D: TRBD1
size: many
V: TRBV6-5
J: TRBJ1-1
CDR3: CASSYYGQERNTEAFF
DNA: TGTGCCAGCAGTTACTACGGACAGGAACGGAACACTGAAGCTTTCTTT

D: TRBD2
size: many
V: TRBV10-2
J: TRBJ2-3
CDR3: CASRDGTSGTDTQYF
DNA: TGCGCCAGCAGGGATGGGACTAGCGGCACAGATACGCAGTATTTT

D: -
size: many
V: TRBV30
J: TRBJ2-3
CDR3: CAWSENWEDTQYF
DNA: TGTGCCTGGAGTGAAAACTGGGAAGATACGCAGTATTTT

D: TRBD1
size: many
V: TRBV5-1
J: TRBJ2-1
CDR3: CASTVEGAPIDEQFF
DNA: TGCGCCAGCACCGTTGAGGGGGCGCCGATCGATGAGCAGTTCTTC

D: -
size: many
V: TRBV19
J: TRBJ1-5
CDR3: CASSIAAPGPRLYSNQPQHF
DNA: TGTGCCAGTAGTATAGCGGCACCGGGACCGAGACTTTATAGCAATCAGCCCCAGCATTTT

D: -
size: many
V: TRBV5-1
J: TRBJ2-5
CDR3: CASSPGPGAETQYF
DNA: TGCGCCAGCAGCCCTGGGCCGGGGGCAGAGACCCAGTACTTC

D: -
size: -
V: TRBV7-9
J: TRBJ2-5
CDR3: CASSQGRDSGGIETQYF
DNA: TGTGCCAGCAGTCAAGGAAGGGACTCCGGGGGAATAGAGACCCAGTACTTC

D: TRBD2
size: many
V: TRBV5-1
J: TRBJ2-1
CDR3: CASSPGTSGRDEQFF
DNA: TGCGCCAGCAGCCCCGGGACTAGCGGGAGGGATGAGCAGTTCTTC

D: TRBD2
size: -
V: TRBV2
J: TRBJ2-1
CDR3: CASILTSGTYSSYNEQFF
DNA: TGTGCCAGCATCCTCACTAGCGGGACCTACAGCTCCTACAATGAGCAGTTCTTC

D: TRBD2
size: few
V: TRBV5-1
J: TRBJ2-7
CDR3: CASSKGLAGGTYEQYF
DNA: TGCGCCAGCAGCAAGGGACTAGCGGGAGGAACCTACGAGCAGTACTTC

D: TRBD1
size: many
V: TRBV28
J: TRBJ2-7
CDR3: CASSLDSGTGEGVGLYEQYF
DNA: TGTGCCAGCAGTTTAGATTCTGGGACAGGGGAGGGGGTAGGGCTCTACGAGCAGTACTTC

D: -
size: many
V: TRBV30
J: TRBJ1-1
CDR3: CAWSAQGTASDTEAFF
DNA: TGTGCCTGGAGCGCGCAGGGGACCGCGAGCGACACTGAAGCTTTCTTT

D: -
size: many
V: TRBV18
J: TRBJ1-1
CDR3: CASSPLQGRGNTEAFF
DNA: TGTGCCAGCTCACCACTGCAGGGTAGGGGGAACACTGAAGCTTTCTTT

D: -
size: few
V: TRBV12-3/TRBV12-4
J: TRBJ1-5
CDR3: CASSIRDAGFHGNQPQHF
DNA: TGTGCCAGCAGCATCCGGGACGCTGGATTTCATGGCAATCAGCCCCAGCATTTT

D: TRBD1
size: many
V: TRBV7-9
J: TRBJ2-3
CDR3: CASSYRGSTDTQYF
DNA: TGTGCCAGCAGCTACAGGGGAAGCACAGATACGCAGTATTTT

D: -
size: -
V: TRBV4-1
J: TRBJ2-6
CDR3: CASSQGQFLSGANVLTF
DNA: TGCGCCAGCAGCCAAGGACAGTTTCTCTCTGGGGCCAACGTCCTGACTTTC

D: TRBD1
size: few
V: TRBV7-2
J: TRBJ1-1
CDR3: CASSLPGQGNTEAFF
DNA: TGTGCCAGCAGCTTGCCGGGACAGGGGAACACTGAAGCTTTCTTT

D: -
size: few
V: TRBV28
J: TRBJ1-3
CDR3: CASSSKGGTDTIYF
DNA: TGTGCCAGCAGTTCGAAGGGGGGGACGGACACCATATATTTT

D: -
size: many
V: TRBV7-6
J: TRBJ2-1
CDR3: CASSLGSTTYNEQFF
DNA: TGTGCCAGCAGCTTAGGTTCGACTACCTACAATGAGCAGTTCTTC

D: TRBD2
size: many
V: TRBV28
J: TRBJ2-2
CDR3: CASSLFFPRGGPGGELFF
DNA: TGTGCCAGCAGTTTATTCTTTCCGCGGGGGGGCCCAGGCGGGGAGCTGTTTTTT

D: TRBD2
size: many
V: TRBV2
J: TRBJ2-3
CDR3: CASSPGLAGSTYTDTQYF
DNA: TGTGCCAGCAGTCCGGGACTAGCGGGAAGTACCTACACAGATACGCAGTATTTT

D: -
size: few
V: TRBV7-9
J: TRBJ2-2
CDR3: CASSLEGPSRELFF
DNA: TGTGCCAGCAGCTTAGAGGGACCCTCGAGGGAGCTGTTTTTT

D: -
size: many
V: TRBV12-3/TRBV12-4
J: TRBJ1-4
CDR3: CASSLQNLAEKLFF
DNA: TGTGCCAGCAGTTTACAGAATTTGGCCGAAAAACTGTTTTTT

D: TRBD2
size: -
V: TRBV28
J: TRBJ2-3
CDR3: CASSPELAGGRDTQYF
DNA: TGTGCCAGCAGCCCCGAACTAGCGGGAGGTCGCGATACGCAGTATTTT

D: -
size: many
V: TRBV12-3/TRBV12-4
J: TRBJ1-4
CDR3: CASSFGVFEKLFF
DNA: TGTGCCAGCAGTTTCGGTGTCTTCGAAAAACTGTTTTTT

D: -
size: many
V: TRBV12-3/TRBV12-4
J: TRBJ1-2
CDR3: CASSLGLNYGYTF
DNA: TGTGCCAGCAGTTTGGGTTTAAACTATGGCTACACCTTC

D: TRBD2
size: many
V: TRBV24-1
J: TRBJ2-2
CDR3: CATSDSLAATNTGELFF
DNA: TGTGCCACCAGTGATTCCCTAGCGGCGACGAACACCGGGGAGCTGTTTTTT